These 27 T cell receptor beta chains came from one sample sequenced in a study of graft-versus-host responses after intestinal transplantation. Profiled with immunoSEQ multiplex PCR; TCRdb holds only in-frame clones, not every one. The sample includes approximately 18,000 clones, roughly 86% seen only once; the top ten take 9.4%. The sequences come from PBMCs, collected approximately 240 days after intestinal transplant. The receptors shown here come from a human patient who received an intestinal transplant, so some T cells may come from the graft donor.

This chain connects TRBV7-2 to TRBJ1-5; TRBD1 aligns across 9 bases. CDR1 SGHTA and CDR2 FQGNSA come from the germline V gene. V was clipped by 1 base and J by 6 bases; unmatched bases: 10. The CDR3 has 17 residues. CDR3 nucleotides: TGTGCCAGCAGCTTAGGGGGGGGACAGGGAAAGGGTCAGCCCCAGCATTTT. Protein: CASSLGGGQGKGQPQHF.

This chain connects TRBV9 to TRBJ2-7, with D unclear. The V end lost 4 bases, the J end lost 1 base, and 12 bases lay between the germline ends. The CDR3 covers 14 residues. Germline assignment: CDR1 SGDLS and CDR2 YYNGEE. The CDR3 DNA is TGTGCCAGCAGCCCCGATTTTATGTCCTACGAGCAGTACTTC. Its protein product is CASSPDFMSYEQYF.

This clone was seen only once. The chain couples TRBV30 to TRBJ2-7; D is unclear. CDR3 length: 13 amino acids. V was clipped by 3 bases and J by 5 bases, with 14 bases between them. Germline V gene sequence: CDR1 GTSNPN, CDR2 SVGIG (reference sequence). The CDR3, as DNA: TGTGCCTGGAGGGACCGGGCTCGGCACGAGCAGTACTTC. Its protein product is CAWRDRARHEQYF.

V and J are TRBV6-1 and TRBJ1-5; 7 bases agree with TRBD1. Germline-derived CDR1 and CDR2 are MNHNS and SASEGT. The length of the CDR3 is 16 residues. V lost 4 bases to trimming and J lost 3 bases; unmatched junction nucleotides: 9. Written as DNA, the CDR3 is TGTGCCAGCAGTGTAGGGCAGGGGGGCTACAATCAGCCCCAGCATTTT. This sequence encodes CASSVGQGGYNQPQHF.

The CDR3 DNA follows: TGTGCCACCAGCAGAGATTTTGTTAGCGGGGGGCGGGGAGAGACCCAGTACTTC. This encodes CATSRDFVSGGRGETQYF. The rearrangement uses TRBV15 and TRBJ2-5; 10 nucleotides align to TRBD2. Germline CDR1 LNHNV, CDR2 YYDKDF (reference sequence). V gave up 0 bases and J gave up 4 bases; unmatched junction bases: 11. The CDR3 has 18 residues.

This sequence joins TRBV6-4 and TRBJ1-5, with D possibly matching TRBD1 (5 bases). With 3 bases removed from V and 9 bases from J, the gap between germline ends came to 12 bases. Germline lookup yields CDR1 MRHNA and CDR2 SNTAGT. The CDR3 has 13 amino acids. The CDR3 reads CASSEDGGTPQHF. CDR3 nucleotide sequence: TGTGCCAGCAGTGAAGACGGGGGGACGCCCCAGCATTTT.

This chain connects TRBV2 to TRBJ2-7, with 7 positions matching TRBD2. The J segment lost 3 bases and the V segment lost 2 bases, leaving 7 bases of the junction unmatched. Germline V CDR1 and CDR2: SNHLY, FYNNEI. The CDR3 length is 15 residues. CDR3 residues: CASSEYMGGDYEQYF. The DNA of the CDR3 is TGTGCCAGCAGTGAATATATGGGGGGGGACTACGAGCAGTACTTC.

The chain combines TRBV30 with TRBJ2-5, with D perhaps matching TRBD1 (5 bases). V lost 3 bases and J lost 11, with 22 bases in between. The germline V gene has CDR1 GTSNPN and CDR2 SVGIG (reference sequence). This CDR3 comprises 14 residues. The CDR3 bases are TGTGCCTGGAGGGGCCTTACAGGAAAACGTGAGCAGTACTTC. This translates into CAWRGLTGKREQYF.

The CDR3 DNA is TGTGCCAGCAGATCCTCCTATGCCCCCCTCTACAATGAGCAGTTCTTC. Protein product: CASRSSYAPLYNEQFF. V is TRBV2 and J is TRBJ2-1; no clear D gene. The CDR3 is 16 residues long. The V end lost 6 bases, the J end lost 3 bases, and 18 bases lay between the germline ends. Germline loops: CDR1 SNHLY, CDR2 FYNNEI.

The CDR3 protein is CASSQEEGDGANVLTF. Written as DNA, the CDR3 is TGTGCCAGCAGCCAAGAGGAGGGGGATGGGGCCAACGTCCTGACTTTC. The chain joins TRBV11-1 to TRBJ2-6; D possibly matches TRBD1 or TRBD2 (6 bases each). V was pared by 5 bases and J by 3 bases, with 14 bases between. Germline V gene sequence: CDR1 SGHAT, CDR2 FQDESV (reference sequence). This CDR3 contains 16 residues.

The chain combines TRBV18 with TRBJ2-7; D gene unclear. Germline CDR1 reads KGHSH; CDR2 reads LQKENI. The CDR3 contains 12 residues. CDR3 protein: CASGTASYEQYF. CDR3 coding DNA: TGTGCTTCCGGCACGGCCTCCTACGAGCAGTACTTC.

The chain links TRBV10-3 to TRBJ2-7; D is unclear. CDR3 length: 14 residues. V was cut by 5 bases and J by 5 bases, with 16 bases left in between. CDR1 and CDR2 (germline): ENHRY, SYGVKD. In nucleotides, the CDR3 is TGTGCCATCAGTAACCGAGGCGTGGTCAACGAGCAGTACTTC. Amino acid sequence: CAISNRGVVNEQYF.

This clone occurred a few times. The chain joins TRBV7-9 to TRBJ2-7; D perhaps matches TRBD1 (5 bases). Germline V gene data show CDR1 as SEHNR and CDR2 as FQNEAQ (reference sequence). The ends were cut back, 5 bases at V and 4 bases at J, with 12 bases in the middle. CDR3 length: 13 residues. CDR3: CASSRKDSYEQYF. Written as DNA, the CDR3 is TGTGCCAGCAGCCGGAAAGACAGTTACGAGCAGTACTTC. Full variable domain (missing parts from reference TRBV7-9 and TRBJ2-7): DTGVSQNPRHKITKRGQNVTFRCDPISEHNRLYWYRQTLGQGPEFLTYFQNEAQLEKSRLLSDRFSAERPKGSFSTLEIQRTEQGDSAMYLCASSRKDSYEQYFGPGTRLTVT.

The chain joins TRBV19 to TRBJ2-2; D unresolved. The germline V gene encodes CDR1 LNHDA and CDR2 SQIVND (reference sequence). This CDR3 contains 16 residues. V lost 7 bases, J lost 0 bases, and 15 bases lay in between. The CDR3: CASNDGAIANTGELFF. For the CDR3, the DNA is TGTGCCAGTAACGACGGAGCCATCGCGAACACCGGGGAGCTGTTTTTT.

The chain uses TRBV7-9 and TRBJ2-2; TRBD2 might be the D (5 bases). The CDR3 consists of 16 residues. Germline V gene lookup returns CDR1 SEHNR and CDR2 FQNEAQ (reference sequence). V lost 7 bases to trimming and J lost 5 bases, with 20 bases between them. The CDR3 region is CASTPSPTGRTGELFF. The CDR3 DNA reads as TGTGCCAGCACACCATCACCCACGGGGAGAACCGGGGAGCTGTTTTTT.

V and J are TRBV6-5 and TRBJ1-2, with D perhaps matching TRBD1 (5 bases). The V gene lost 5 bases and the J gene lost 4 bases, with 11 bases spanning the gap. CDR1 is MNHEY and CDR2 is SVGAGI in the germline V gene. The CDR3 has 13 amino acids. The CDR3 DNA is TGTGCCAGCAGTCCTACAGGTCCCTATGGCTACACCTTC. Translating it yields CASSPTGPYGYTF.

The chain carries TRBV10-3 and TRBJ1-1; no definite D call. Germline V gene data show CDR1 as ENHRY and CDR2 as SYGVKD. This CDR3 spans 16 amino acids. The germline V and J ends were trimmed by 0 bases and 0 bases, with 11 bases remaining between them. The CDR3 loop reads CAISESESLLNTEAFF. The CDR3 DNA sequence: TGTGCCATCAGTGAGTCGGAGAGCCTATTGAACACTGAAGCTTTCTTT.

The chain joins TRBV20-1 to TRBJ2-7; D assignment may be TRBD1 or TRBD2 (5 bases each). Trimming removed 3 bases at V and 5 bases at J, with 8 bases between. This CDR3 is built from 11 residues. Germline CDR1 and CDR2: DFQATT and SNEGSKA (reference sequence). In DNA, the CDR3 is TGCAGTGCTAGGTGGGGGAACGAGCAGTACTTC. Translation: CSARWGNEQYF.

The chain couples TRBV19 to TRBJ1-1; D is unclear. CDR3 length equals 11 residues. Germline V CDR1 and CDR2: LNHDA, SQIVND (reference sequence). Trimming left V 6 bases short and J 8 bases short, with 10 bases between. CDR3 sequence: CASSNTVEAFF. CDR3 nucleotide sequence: TGTGCCAGTAGCAACACCGTAGAAGCTTTCTTT.

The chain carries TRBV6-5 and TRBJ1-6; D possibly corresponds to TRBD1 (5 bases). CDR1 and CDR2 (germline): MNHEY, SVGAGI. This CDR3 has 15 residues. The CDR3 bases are TGTGCAACCGGGACGCAGGGAGGTGGAAACTCACCCCTCCACTTT. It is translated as CATGTQGGGNSPLHF.

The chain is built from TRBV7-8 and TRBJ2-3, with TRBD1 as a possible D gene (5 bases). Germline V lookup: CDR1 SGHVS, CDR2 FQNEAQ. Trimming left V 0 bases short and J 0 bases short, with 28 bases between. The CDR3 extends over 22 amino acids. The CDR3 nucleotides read TGTGCCAGCAGCTTAGCGGGTTTTAGCTCCAGACAGATTATGGAAAGCACAGATACGCAGTATTTT. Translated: CASSLAGFSSRQIMESTDTQYF.

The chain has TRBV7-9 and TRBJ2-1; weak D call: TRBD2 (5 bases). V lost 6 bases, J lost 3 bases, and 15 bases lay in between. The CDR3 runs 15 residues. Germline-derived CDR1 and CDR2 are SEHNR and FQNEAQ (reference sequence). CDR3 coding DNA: TGTGCCAGCAGACCGGACTCCCAACTCTACAATGAGCAGTTCTTC. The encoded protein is CASRPDSQLYNEQFF.

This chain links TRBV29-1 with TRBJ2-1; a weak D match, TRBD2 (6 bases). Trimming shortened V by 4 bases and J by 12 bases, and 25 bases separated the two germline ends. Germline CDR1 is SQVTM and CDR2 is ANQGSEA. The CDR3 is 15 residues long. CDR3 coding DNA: TGCAGCGTTGTTAAGGCGGGGCGGACTAATCGGTTGCAGTTCTTC. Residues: CSVVKAGRTNRLQFF.

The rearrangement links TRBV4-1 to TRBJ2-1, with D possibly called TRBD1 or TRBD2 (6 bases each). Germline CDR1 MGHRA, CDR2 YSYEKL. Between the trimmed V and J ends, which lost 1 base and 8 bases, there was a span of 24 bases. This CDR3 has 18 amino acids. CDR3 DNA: TGCGCCAGCAGCCAAGTGGGACGGGGGCAGGGAAGATTTGATGAGCAGTTCTTC. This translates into CASSQVGRGQGRFDEQFF.

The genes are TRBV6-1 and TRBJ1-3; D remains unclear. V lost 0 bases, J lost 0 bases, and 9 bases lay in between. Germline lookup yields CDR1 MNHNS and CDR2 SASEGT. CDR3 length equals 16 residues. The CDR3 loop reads CASSEALGSSGNTIYF. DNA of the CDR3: TGTGCCAGCAGTGAAGCGCTGGGCAGCTCTGGAAACACCATATATTTT.

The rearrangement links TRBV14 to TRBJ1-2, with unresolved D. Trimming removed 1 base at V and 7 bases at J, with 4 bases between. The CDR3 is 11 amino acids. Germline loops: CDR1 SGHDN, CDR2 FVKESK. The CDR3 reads CASSQGIGYTF. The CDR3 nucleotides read TGTGCCAGCAGCCAAGGGATTGGCTACACCTTC.

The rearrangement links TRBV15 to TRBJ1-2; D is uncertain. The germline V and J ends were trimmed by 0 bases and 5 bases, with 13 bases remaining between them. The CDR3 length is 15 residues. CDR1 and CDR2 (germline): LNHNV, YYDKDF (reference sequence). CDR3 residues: CATSRDPDTLYGYTF. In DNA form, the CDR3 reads TGTGCCACCAGCAGAGATCCCGACACTTTATATGGCTACACCTTC.